This TCR beta chain stems from a study of OX40 agonist ivuxolimab in advanced cancers. Study background: Patients were dosed intravenously with ivuxolimab at 0.01 to 10 mg/kg every 2 weeks.

Overall study results and limits: The mean number of expanded clones was higher in CD8+ T cells than in CD4+.

The data were produced by immunoSEQ multiplex PCR, yet TCRdb's version contains in-frame clones alone and is incomplete. The table has around 72,000 clones, roughly 89% seen once. This CDR3 spans 16 amino acids. CDR1 and CDR2 from the germline V gene are SGHKS and YYEKEE (reference sequence). V shed 2 bases, J shed 0 bases, and the junction held 8 bases outside the gene matches. A single count supports this clone. Its specificity is unknown. This receptor was identified in an adult with an advanced solid tumor such as melanoma, head and neck, liver or kidney cancer. The chain recombines TRBV5-5 with TRBJ2-7; 7 positions match TRBD1. Source: CD4+ or CD8+ T cells sorted from blood, taken in a trial of the OX40 agonist ivuxolimab. For the CDR3, the DNA is TGTGCCAGCAGCTTTGAACCGACAGGGAGCTCCTACGAGCAGTACTTC. Translation: CASSFEPTGSSYEQYF.